The 5 T cell receptor beta chains below were found in one sample sequenced in a study of OX40 agonist ivuxolimab in advanced cancers. Libraries were made using the immunoSEQ multiplex PCR assay. TCRdb took over this immuneACCESS table, retaining in-frame rearrangements with V and J assigned. Such tables are incomplete; in checked studies, under half of the missing clones stem from an unresolved V gene, and the remainder is unexplained. For this sample there are roughly 27,000 clones; 65% to 90% appear just once. The ten largest make up approximately 31% of the sample. Specimen: CD4+ or CD8+ T cells sorted from blood, collected in a trial of the OX40 agonist ivuxolimab. Receptor source: an adult with an advanced solid tumor such as melanoma, head and neck, liver or kidney cancer.

This clone has a handful of counts. The genes are TRBV6-1 and TRBJ2-2, with 7 bases aligning to TRBD1. The CDR3 has 14 residues. Looked up from germline, CDR1 is MNHNS and CDR2 is SASEGT. V dropped 6 bases and J dropped 2; count of bases not matched to a gene: 3. DNA of the CDR3: TGTGCCAGCAGCGACAGGGATAACACCGGGGAGCTGTTTTTT. As protein: CASSDRDNTGELFF.

This clone was detected only once. The chain couples TRBV28 to TRBJ2-5, with 13 bases lining up with TRBD2. From germline, CDR1 is MDHEN and CDR2 SYDVKM. V lost 5 bases and J lost 2; bases outside the gene matches: 5. The CDR3 has 16 residues. The CDR3 is CASSAGLAGVQETQYF. For the CDR3, the DNA is TGTGCCAGCAGTGCAGGACTAGCGGGAGTACAAGAGACCCAGTACTTC.

The chain carries TRBV10-3 and TRBJ2-7; D is possibly TRBD1 (5 bases). The CDR3 consists of 12 residues. V was shortened by 6 bases and J by 5 bases, with 11 bases between the two germline ends. CDR1 is ENHRY and CDR2 is SYGVKD in the germline V gene. The CDR3 sequence: CAISRDRNEQYF. As DNA, the CDR3 is TGTGCCATCAGCAGGGATAGGAACGAGCAGTACTTC.

DNA for the CDR3: TGTGCCAGCAACGAACAGGGTTGGGAGACCCAGTACTTC. The encoded protein is CASNEQGWETQYF. The chain carries TRBV9 and TRBJ2-5; maybe TRBD1 (6 bases). V was pared by 6 bases and J by 5 bases, with 14 bases between. The germline CDR1 and CDR2 sequences are SGDLS and YYNGEE. The CDR3 totals 13 residues. Full variable domain (outside the CDR3, taken from reference TRBV9 and TRBJ2-5): DSGVTQTPKHLITATGQRVTLRCSPRSGDLSVYWYQQSLDQGLQFLIQYYNGEERAKGNILERFSAQQFPDLHSELNLSSLELGDSALYFCASNEQGWETQYFGPGTRLLVL.

This chain connects TRBV7-9 to TRBJ1-2; tentative D call: TRBD1 (6 bases). V was pared by 4 bases and J by 4 bases, with 19 bases between. CDR3 length equals 16 residues. Germline values: CDR1 SEHNR, CDR2 FQNEAQ (reference sequence). The CDR3 region has the DNA TGTGCCAGCAGCTCACCCTTGAGGACAGACACCTATGGCTACACCTTC. This gives the protein CASSSPLRTDTYGYTF.